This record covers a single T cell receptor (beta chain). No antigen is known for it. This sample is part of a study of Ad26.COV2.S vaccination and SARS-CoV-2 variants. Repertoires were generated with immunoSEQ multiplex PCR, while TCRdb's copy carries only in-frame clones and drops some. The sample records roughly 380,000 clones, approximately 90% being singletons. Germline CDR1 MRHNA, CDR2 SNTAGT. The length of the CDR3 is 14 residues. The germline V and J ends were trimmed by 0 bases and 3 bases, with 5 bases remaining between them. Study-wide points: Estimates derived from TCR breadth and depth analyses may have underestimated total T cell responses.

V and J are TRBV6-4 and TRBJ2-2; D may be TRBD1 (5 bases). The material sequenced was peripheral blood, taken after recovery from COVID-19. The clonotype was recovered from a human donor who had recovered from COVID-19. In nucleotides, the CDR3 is TGTGCCAGCAGTGACTCAGGGGACACCGGGGAGCTGTTTTTT. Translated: CASSDSGDTGELFF.